This entry concerns a single TCR beta chain. It lacks a known antigen. Base qualities are missing; no much larger clone stands one base away. Libraries were prepared through the immunoSEQ multiplex PCR assay. TCRdb retrieved this table from immuneACCESS and kept in-frame rearrangements only. Not all clones are present; in checked studies, unresolved V genes account for under half, and no reason is known for the remainder. Counted in this sample were about 57,000 clones; around nine tenths of them appeared once. Under 6.5% of the sample goes to the ten largest clones. CDR1 and CDR2, per the germline V gene (reference sequence), are LNHNV and YYDKDF. Deletion took 0 bases off V and 0 bases off J, with a span of 8 bases between the germline ends. The CDR3 covers 15 residues, taking in both the cysteine and the phenylalanine. Kept here is only the CDR3 DNA, which spans 45 bases and is read in frame from base 1.

This sample was included in a study of technical replicates of blood from a handful of donors (TCRdb year 2017). Sequencing was performed on PBMCs. The clonotype originates from a human donor in good health. Some clones in this sample may be carry-over from other donors' samples. The V and J genes are TRBV15 and TRBJ1-2, with the identity of the D gene unclear. For the CDR3, the sequence is CATSRDGLANYGYTF. The DNA sequence is given as TGTGCCACCAGCAGAGATGGACTTGCTAACTATGGCTACACCTTC.